A selection of T cell receptor beta chains follows, all from one sample in a study of blood T cells in healthy people across ages. TCRdb independently ran MiXCR on the 5' RACE reads; one entry per CDR3 protein. The profile shows about 970,000 distinct CDR3 sequences, roughly 51% of them singletons. The sequenced sample consisted of blood. These receptors all come from a woman in her sixties or seventies in good health. CDR3s include the opening cysteine and the closing phenylalanine or tryptophan. The D gene is left open where the match is weak. Size values are once, few and many counts, or a class for expanded clones, and some rows have none.

TRBD1,TRBV6-5,TRBJ2-6,-,CASSYRKTGPPSGANVLTF,TGTGCCAGCAGTTACAGGAAGACAGGGCCACCCTCTGGGGCCAACGTCCTGACTTTC
-,TRBV7-2,TRBJ1-6,few,CASSPRGHGSDSPLHF,TGTGCCAGCAGCCCAAGGGGACACGGGTCGGATTCACCCCTCCACTTT
TRBD2,TRBV18,TRBJ2-5,-,CASSLPGLAGGETQYF,TGTGCCAGCTCACTACCGGGACTAGCGGGAGGAGAGACCCAGTACTTC
-,TRBV20-1,TRBJ2-4,-,CSILKGTGSIEQYF,TGCAGTATCCTTAAGGGGACGGGATCTATTGAGCAGTACTTC
-,TRBV28,TRBJ2-2,-,CASSSPGFGELFF,TGTGCCAGCAGTTCTCCAGGGTTCGGGGAGCTGTTTTTT
-,TRBV28,TRBJ1-2,few,CASSLELNRRGYTF,TGTGCCAGCAGTTTAGAGTTGAACCGGCGTGGCTACACCTTC
-,TRBV29-1,TRBJ2-1,-,CSVLGRNNEQFF,TGCAGCGTCCTCGGACGAAACAATGAGCAGTTCTTC
TRBD2,TRBV6-2/TRBV6-3,TRBJ2-7,-,CASSPYRAGRAMEQYF,TGTGCCAGCAGTCCCTATCGGGCCGGGAGGGCAATGGAGCAGTACTTC
-,TRBV2,TRBJ1-2,few,CASSSQLVGYGYTF,TGTGCCAGCAGTTCACAGCTAGTTGGCTATGGCTACACCTTC
-,TRBV5-1,TRBJ2-7,-,CAAAENRRYYEQYF,TGCGCCGCCGCGGAGAACAGGAGATACTACGAGCAGTACTTC
-,TRBV20-1,TRBJ2-1,few,CSVKGWSSYNEQFF,TGCAGTGTAAAGGGCTGGAGCTCCTACAATGAGCAGTTCTTC
TRBD2,TRBV3-1,TRBJ2-2,-,CASSQGLAHSNTGELFF,TGTGCCAGCAGCCAAGGACTAGCGCATTCGAACACCGGGGAGCTGTTTTTT
-,TRBV20-1,TRBJ2-3,-,CSAPSPFRGWYTDAQYF,TGCAGTGCTCCTAGCCCCTTTAGAGGGTGGTACACAGATGCGCAGTATTTT
TRBD2,TRBV4-2,TRBJ2-5,-,CASSQDLYGGRAVQTQYF,TGTGCCAGCAGCCAAGATTTGTACGGCGGGAGGGCGGTGCAGACCCAGTACTTC
-,TRBV14,TRBJ2-1,-,CASSQDSVYGLGSFNEQFF,TGTGCCAGCAGCCAAGATTCCGTTTATGGCCTCGGATCATTTAATGAGCAGTTCTTC
-,TRBV7-3,TRBJ1-5,-,CASSWTIRNQPQHF,TGTGCCAGCAGTTGGACAATACGAAATCAGCCCCAGCATTTT
-,TRBV4-1,TRBJ2-7,-,CASSLGQPHYEQYF,TGCGCCAGCAGCCTTGGACAACCTCACTACGAGCAGTACTTC
TRBD1,TRBV27,TRBJ1-2,few,CASRRIDRGGGYTF,TGTGCCAGCAGACGAATCGACAGGGGGGGAGGCTACACCTTC
-,TRBV20-1,TRBJ1-1,-,CSARGFLTEIEAFF,TGCAGTGCTAGAGGGTTTCTTACAGAAATTGAAGCTTTCTTT
TRBD1,TRBV12-3/TRBV12-4,TRBJ2-7,-,CASSSYPGTGSYEQYF,TGTGCCAGCAGTTCGTACCCCGGGACAGGCTCCTACGAGCAGTACTTC
TRBD1,TRBV29-1,TRBJ2-7,few,CSVGKTGDEQYF,TGCAGCGTGGGGAAGACAGGGGACGAGCAGTACTTC
-,TRBV4-3,TRBJ2-7,-,CASSQEETYEQYF,TGCGCCAGCAGCCAAGAGGAAACGTACGAGCAGTACTTC
TRBD2,TRBV20-1,TRBJ2-1,few,CSASLAGGSYNEQFF,TGCAGTGCTAGCCTAGCGGGAGGGTCTTACAATGAGCAGTTCTTC
TRBD1,TRBV27,TRBJ2-1,-,CASSWGQYNEQFF,TGTGCCAGCAGTTGGGGACAGTACAATGAGCAGTTCTTC
-,TRBV7-9,TRBJ2-3,-,CASSLGRGTYTDTQYF,TGTGCCAGCAGCTTAGGGAGGGGCACCTACACAGATACGCAGTATTTT
-,TRBV10-3,TRBJ2-1,once,CAIATEPYNEQFF,TGTGCCATCGCGACGGAACCTTACAATGAGCAGTTCTTC
-,TRBV20-1,TRBJ1-6,-,CSAMSSYNSPLHF,TGCAGTGCTATGAGCTCCTATAATTCACCCCTCCACTTT
-,TRBV7-8,TRBJ2-3,few,CASRSRPSDGITQYF,TGTGCCAGCAGATCCCGCCCTAGCGACGGGATCACGCAGTATTTT
-,TRBV27,TRBJ2-1,-,CASSFRIGYNEQFF,TGTGCCAGCAGTTTCAGAATAGGGTACAATGAGCAGTTCTTC
-,TRBV2,TRBJ1-5,-,CASSEATRGNQPQHF,TGTGCCAGCAGTGAAGCCACAAGAGGCAATCAGCCCCAGCATTTT
TRBD1,TRBV3-1,TRBJ2-6,few,CASSPDRDRANVLTF,TGTGCCAGCAGCCCCGACAGGGATAGGGCCAACGTCCTGACTTTC
TRBD1,TRBV15,TRBJ2-5,once,CATTVDRVQETQYF,TGCGCCACCACGGTTGACAGGGTCCAAGAGACCCAGTACTTC
TRBD1,TRBV29-1,TRBJ2-7,many,CGILRGQNEQYF,TGCGGGATTCTGAGGGGGCAAAACGAGCAGTACTTC
TRBD2,TRBV29-1,TRBJ2-3,-,CSGESGTITDTQYF,TGCAGCGGGGAAAGCGGGACCATCACAGATACGCAGTATTTT
-,TRBV10-3,TRBJ2-3,-,CAISGARAVTDTQYF,TGTGCCATCAGTGGGGCTCGAGCGGTCACAGATACGCAGTATTTT
TRBD1,TRBV20-1,TRBJ1-2,-,CSGRQGPNYGYTF,TGCAGTGGCCGACAGGGACCGAACTATGGCTACACCTTC
TRBD1,TRBV2,TRBJ1-6,-,CASSVVRGNSPLHF,TGTGCCAGCAGTGTGGTCAGGGGGAATTCACCCCTCCACTTT
-,TRBV28,TRBJ1-5,-,CASSTQGNQPQHF,TGTGCCAGCTCCACGCAGGGCAATCAGCCCCAGCATTTT
-,TRBV20-1,TRBJ2-1,few,CSARDSLGGNEQFF,TGCAGTGCTAGAGATTCCCTGGGGGGCAATGAGCAGTTCTTC
-,TRBV7-2,TRBJ2-2,few,CASSLIGGGPKKGELFF,TGTGCCAGCAGCTTAATCGGGGGAGGACCTAAGAAGGGGGAGCTGTTTTTT
-,TRBV6-5,TRBJ1-6,-,CASGTGGSPLHF,TGTGCCAGTGGGACGGGAGGCTCACCCCTCCACTTT
TRBD2,TRBV29-1,TRBJ2-1,few,CSIAGGPRYNEQFF,TGCAGCATAGCGGGAGGACCGAGGTACAATGAGCAGTTCTTC
-,TRBV7-9,TRBJ2-7,-,CASSPGRLLLDEQYF,TGTGCCAGCAGCCCAGGGCGCCTATTGTTAGACGAGCAGTACTTC
TRBD1,TRBV7-9,TRBJ1-2,-,CASPPGQFLYGYTF,TGTGCCAGCCCCCCGGGACAGTTCTTATATGGCTACACCTTC
TRBD2,TRBV29-1,TRBJ2-7,few,CSVAGLNVYRQYF,TGCAGCGTAGCGGGACTCAATGTTTATCGGCAGTACTTC
-,TRBV28,TRBJ2-5,once,CASSVQRTRREQYF,TGTGCCAGCAGTGTTCAGCGGACTCGCCGGGAGCAGTACTTC
-,TRBV4-2,TRBJ2-3,-,CASSQASTNTDAQYF,TGTGCCAGCTCCCAGGCCTCAACGAACACAGATGCGCAGTATTTT
TRBD2,TRBV7-9,TRBJ2-1,-,CASSELAGGPKQFF,TGTGCCAGCAGCGAACTAGCGGGAGGGCCCAAGCAGTTCTTC
-,TRBV6-5,TRBJ2-7,once,CASRAGRQSYEQYF,TGTGCCAGCAGGGCGGGCAGGCAATCCTACGAGCAGTACTTC
-,TRBV4-2,TRBJ2-7,few,CASSQGAASSYEQYF,TGTGCCAGCAGCCAAGGGGCGGCTAGTTCTTACGAGCAGTACTTC
TRBD1,TRBV20-1,TRBJ1-2,many,CSAPSRQGAEGYTF,TGCAGTGCACCGAGTCGGCAGGGGGCGGAAGGCTACACCTTC
-,TRBV7-2,TRBJ2-3,-,CASSKGGVSDTQYF,TGTGCCAGCAGCAAGGGTGGGGTATCAGATACGCAGTATTTT
TRBD2,TRBV20-1,TRBJ2-7,-,CSARGYEASGAYEQYF,TGCAGTGCTAGAGGATATGAGGCTAGCGGGGCCTACGAGCAGTACTTC
TRBD2,TRBV20-1,TRBJ2-1,-,CSASPLLAGANNEQFF,TGCAGTGCTTCCCCCCTACTAGCGGGGGCGAACAATGAGCAGTTCTTC
-,TRBV12-3/TRBV12-4,TRBJ2-7,-,CASKVGGETYEQYF,TGTGCCAGCAAGGTCGGGGGCGAGACCTACGAGCAGTACTTC